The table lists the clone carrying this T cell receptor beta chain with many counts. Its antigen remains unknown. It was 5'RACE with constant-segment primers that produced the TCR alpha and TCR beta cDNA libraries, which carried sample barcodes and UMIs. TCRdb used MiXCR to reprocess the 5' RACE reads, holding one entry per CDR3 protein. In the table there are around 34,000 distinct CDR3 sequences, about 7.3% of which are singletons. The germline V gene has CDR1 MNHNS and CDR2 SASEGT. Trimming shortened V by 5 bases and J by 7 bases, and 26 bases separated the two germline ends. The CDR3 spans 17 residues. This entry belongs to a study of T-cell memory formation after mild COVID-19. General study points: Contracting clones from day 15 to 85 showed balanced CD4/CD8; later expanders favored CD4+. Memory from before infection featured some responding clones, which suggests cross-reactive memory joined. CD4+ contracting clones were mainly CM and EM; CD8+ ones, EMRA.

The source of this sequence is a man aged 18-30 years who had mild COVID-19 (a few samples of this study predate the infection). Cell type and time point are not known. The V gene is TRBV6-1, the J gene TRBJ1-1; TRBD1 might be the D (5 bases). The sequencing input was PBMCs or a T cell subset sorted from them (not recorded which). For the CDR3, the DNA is TGTGCCAGCAGTAAGACATCCGCAGGCGGGACGAGAGATGAAGCTTTCTTT. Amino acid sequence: CASSKTSAGGTRDEAFF.